These T cell receptor beta chains were read from a single sample in a study of beta chain features in type 1 diabetes. Repertoires were generated with immunoSEQ multiplex PCR, while TCRdb's copy carries only in-frame clones and drops some. The sample lists fewer than 900,000 clones; roughly 16% were seen once. The sample taken for sequencing was naive CD4+ T cells from blood. These receptors were obtained from a woman in her late teens or twenties in good health. The CDR3 runs from the conserved cysteine through the conserved F or W. D genes are given only for firm matches. Where a row states a size, it is once, few, many or the class of an expanded clone; other rows omit it.

v_call,clone_size,j_call,d_call,cdr3_nt,cdr3_aa
TRBV7-2,once,TRBJ2-7,TRBD2,TGTGCCAGCAGCCTGGGTTCAGCGGGAGGTCCCTACGAGCAGTACTTC,CASSLGSAGGPYEQYF
TRBV11-2,.,TRBJ2-3,.,TGTGCCAGCTCGGAGATTGGGGTCTCTAGCACAGATACGCAGTATTTT,CASSEIGVSSTDTQYF
TRBV13,few,TRBJ2-5,.,TGTGCCAGCAGCTTTAACCGGGAGCATGGGGGCGAAGAGACCCAGTACTTC,CASSFNREHGGEETQYF
TRBV28,few,TRBJ1-5,TRBD1,TGTGCCAGCAGCCCGGACAGGGATCAGCCCCAGCATTTT,CASSPDRDQPQHF
TRBV7-9,.,TRBJ2-2,TRBD1,TGTGCCAGCAGGCCGGGACAGACGAACACCGGGGAGCTGTTTTTT,CASRPGQTNTGELFF
TRBV7-3,few,TRBJ2-1,.,TGTGCCAGCAGCCCCGGAGGTGGCAATGAGCAGTTCTTC,CASSPGGGNEQFF
TRBV5-5,.,TRBJ2-7,TRBD1,TGTGCCAGCAGCCAGACAGGGTCCTCCTACGAGCAGTACTTC,CASSQTGSSYEQYF
TRBV27,.,TRBJ2-1,.,TGTGCCAGCACCCGGACGACGGACACTTACAATGAGCAGTTCTTC,CASTRTTDTYNEQFF
TRBV28,few,TRBJ1-2,.,TGTGCCAGCAGTTTCGGGACACCTGCCTATGGCTACACCTTC,CASSFGTPAYGYTF
TRBV18,few,TRBJ2-7,.,TGTGCCAGCTCACCCTTCTCCAGGGGGGCGGCCTACGAGCAGTACTTC,CASSPFSRGAAYEQYF
TRBV9,few,TRBJ2-1,TRBD2,TGTGCCAGCAGCGTGCTAGCGGACATCTTGAATGAGCAGTTCTTC,CASSVLADILNEQFF
TRBV5-1,few,TRBJ2-2,TRBD1,TGCGCCAGCAGCTTGACCGGACAGGGGAACACCGGGGAGCTGTTTTTT,CASSLTGQGNTGELFF
TRBV28,.,TRBJ2-7,.,TGTGCCAGCAGGGCATCCTTCGCGGGACACCACGAGCAGTACTTC,CASRASFAGHHEQYF
TRBV2,.,TRBJ2-3,.,TGTGCCAGCAGTGAAGGGTTTAGCGGCACAGATACGCAGTATTTT,CASSEGFSGTDTQYF
TRBV27,.,TRBJ2-6,TRBD1,TGTGCCAGCAGTTTTGGGACAGGGGGCTCTGGGGCCAACGTCCTGACTTTC,CASSFGTGGSGANVLTF
TRBV27,.,TRBJ2-5,TRBD1,TGTGCCAGCAGTCGGGACAGTCAAGAGACCCAGTACTTC,CASSRDSQETQYF
TRBV7-2,.,TRBJ2-5,.,TGTGCCAGCAGCTTAGCCTTGATCTACGAGACCCAGTACTTC,CASSLALIYETQYF
TRBV28,few,TRBJ1-2,.,TGTGCCAGCCGCCCCGGGGGCGGCTATGGCTACACCTTC,CASRPGGGYGYTF
TRBV5-1,.,TRBJ2-3,TRBD2,TGCGCCAGTAACAGCGATGCTAGTGGCGGGAGAGGTGGGACGCAGTATTTT,CASNSDASGGRGGTQYF
TRBV6-6,.,TRBJ2-7,TRBD1,TGTGCCAGCAGCTCTATCGGACAGGGCCGCGTCTACGAGCAGTACTTC,CASSSIGQGRVYEQYF
TRBV7-3,few,TRBJ2-1,TRBD2,TGTGCCAGCAGCCCCAGCGGGAGCTCCTACAATGAGCAGTTCTTC,CASSPSGSSYNEQFF
TRBV7-3,.,TRBJ2-5,.,TGTGCCAGCAGCTTAACCGGGCAGGGCCAAGAGACCCAGTACTTC,CASSLTGQGQETQYF
TRBV5-1,.,TRBJ1-3,.,TGCGCCAGCAGCTTGGCCAACAGGGGAAACACCATATATTTT,CASSLANRGNTIYF